This TCR beta chain comes out of a study of T-cell reconstitution after alpha-beta-depleted transplantation in children. Turning to this clonotype: The antigen remains unidentified.

CDR1 and CDR2 (germline): KGHSH, LQKENI. This CDR3 has 15 residues. V lost 4 bases, J lost 7 bases, and 17 bases lay in between. Preparing the TCRbeta library involved the use of unique molecular identifiers. TCRdb reanalysed the PCR reads using MiXCR and keeps one entry per CDR3 protein. This table holds 610,000 or so distinct CDR3 sequences, around 27% found once. Study findings and constraints: In patients about two months after transplant, alpha-beta T cells reportedly arose from several hundred expanded graft clones. Some patients' high day-60 TCRbeta diversity was attributed to recipient cells surviving conditioning. Newly generated T cells supplied most T-cell counts and diversity one year post-transplant.

The receptor comes from a boy under two years old with Wiskott-Aldrich syndrome, due to receive a stem cell transplant. The chain recombines TRBV18 with TRBJ2-1, with D possibly TRBD1 on 6 matching bases. Material: PBMCs, obtained before TCRalphabeta/CD19-depleted stem cell transplant. The CDR3 protein is CASSHRDTTTNEQFF. Written as DNA, the CDR3 is TGTGCCAGCTCACACCGGGACACCACAACGAATGAGCAGTTCTTC.